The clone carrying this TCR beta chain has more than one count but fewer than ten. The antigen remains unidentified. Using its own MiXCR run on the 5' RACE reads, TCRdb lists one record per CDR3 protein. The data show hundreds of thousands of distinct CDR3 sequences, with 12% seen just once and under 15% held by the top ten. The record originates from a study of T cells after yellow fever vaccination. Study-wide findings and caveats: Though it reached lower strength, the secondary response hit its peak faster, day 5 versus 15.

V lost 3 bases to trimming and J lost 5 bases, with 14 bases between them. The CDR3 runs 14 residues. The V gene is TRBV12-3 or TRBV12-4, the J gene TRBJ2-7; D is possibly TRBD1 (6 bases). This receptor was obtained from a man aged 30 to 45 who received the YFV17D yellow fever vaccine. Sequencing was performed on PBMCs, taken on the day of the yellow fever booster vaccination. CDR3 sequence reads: CASSFSGDGNEQYF. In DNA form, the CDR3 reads TGTGCCAGCAGTTTTTCAGGGGATGGGAACGAGCAGTACTTC.